The clone carrying this TCR beta chain was observed a few times. Germline CDR1 MDHEN, CDR2 SYDVKM. This CDR3 spans 13 amino acids. V lost 6 bases and J lost 13, with 19 bases in between. This entry belongs to a study of blood T cell repertoires in COVID-19. TCRdb's copy holds only in-frame clones and misses some; the assay was immunoSEQ multiplex PCR. The repertoire holds some 200,000 clones, roughly four fifths seen once, with roughly 14% in the top ten. Input material: peripheral blood. The sequence came from a young man with active or convalescent COVID-19. This chain joins TRBV28 and TRBJ2-1; weak D call: TRBD2 (6 bases). For the CDR3, the DNA is TGTGCCAGCAGCCAAGGGACTCTCGGGCGTCAGTTCTTC. Protein product: CASSQGTLGRQFF.